The clone carrying this TCR beta chain was seen at least ten times. The junction and the germline gene differ at one end; a read error may be behind it. The CDR3 is made up of 15 amino acids. Germline values: CDR1 LNHNV, CDR2 YYDKDF (reference sequence). The data belong to a study of neurological immune-mediated disorders. Noted time point: longitudinal time-point 2. One entry per CDR3 protein results from TCRdb running MiXCR on the 5' RACE reads. The repertoire holds around 90,000 distinct CDR3 sequences, with about 12% as singletons. The sample was PBMCs. This rearrangement joins TRBV15 to TRBJ2-7; 9 bases map to TRBD2. The sequence derives from a female donor with HTLV-1-associated myelopathy (HAM/TSP). The CDR3 reads CATSRGGGGAYEQYF. The CDR3 region has the DNA TGTGCTACCAGCAGAGGAGGCGGGGGGGCCTACGAGCAGTACTTC.